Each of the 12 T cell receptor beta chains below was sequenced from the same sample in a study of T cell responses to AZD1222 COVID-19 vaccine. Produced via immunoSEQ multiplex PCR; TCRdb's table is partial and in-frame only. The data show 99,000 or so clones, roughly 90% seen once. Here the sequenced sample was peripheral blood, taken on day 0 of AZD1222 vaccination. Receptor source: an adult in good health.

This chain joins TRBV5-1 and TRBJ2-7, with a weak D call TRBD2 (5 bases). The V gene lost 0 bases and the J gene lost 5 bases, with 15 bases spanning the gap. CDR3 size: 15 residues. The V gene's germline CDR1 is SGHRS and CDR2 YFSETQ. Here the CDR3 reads CASSLAPGSLNEQYF. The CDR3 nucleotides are TGCGCCAGCAGCTTGGCCCCGGGGTCGTTGAACGAGCAGTACTTC.

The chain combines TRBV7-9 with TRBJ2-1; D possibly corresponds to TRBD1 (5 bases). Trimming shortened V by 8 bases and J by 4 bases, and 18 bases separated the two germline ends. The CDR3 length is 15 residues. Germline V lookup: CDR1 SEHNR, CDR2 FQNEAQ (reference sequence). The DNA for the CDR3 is TGTGCCAGCGAGATAATGGGGCTGGGTTACAATGAGCAGTTCTTC. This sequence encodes CASEIMGLGYNEQFF.

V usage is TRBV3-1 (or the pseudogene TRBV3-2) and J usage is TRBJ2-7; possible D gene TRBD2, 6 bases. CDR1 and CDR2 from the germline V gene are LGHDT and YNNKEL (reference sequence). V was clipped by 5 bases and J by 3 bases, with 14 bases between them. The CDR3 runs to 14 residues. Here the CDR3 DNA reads TGTGCCAGCAGCATCCCCGGGAGCATCTACGAGCAGTACTTC. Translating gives CASSIPGSIYEQYF.

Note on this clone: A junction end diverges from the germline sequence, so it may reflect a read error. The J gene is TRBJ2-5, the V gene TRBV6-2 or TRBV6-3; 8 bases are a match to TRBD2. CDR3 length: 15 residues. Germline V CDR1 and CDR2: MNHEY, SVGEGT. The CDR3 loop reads CASSYLAGGQETQYF. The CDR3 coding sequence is TGTGCCAGCAGTTACTTGGCGGGGGGACAAGAAACCCAGTACTTC.

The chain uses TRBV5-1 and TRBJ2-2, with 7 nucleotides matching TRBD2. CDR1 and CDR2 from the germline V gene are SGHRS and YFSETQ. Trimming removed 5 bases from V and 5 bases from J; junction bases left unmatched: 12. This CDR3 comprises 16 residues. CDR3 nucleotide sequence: TGCGCCAGCAGGTATTCTAGCGGCGGGGTAACCGGGGAGCTGTTTTTT. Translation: CASRYSSGGVTGELFF.

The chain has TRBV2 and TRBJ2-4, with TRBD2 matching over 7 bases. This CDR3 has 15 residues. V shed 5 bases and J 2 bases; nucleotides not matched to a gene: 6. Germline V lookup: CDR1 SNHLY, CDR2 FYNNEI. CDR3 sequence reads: CASSSRGGTKNIQYF. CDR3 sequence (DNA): TGTGCCAGCAGTAGTAGGGGAGGGACCAAAAACATTCAGTACTTC.

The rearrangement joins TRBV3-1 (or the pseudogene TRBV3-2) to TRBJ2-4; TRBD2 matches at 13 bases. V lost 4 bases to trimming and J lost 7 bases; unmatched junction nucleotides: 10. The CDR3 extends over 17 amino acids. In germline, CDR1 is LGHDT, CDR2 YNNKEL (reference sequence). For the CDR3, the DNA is TGTGCCAGCAGCCCCGCCTGGACTAGCGGGAGCGTCAACATTCAGTACTTC. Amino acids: CASSPAWTSGSVNIQYF.

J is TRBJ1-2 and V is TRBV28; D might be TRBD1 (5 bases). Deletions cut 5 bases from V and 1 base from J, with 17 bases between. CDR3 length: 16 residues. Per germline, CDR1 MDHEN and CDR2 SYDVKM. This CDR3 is CASSLLGGSYNYGYTF. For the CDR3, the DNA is TGTGCCAGCAGTCTCCTCGGGGGGAGCTATAACTATGGCTACACCTTC.

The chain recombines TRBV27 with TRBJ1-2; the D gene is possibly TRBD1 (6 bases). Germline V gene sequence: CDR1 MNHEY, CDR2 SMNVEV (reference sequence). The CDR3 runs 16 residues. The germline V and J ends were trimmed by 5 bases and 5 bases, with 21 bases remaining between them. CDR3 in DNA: TGTGCCAGCAGTCCCTCCCCCGGCAGGGGTGGGTATGGCTACACCTTC. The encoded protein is CASSPSPGRGGYGYTF.

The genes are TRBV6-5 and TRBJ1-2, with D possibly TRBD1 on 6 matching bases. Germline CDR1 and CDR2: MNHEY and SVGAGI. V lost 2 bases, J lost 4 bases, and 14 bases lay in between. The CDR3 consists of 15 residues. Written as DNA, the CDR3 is TGTGCCAGCAGTTACGGACAGCCCCGCGGCTATGGCTACACCTTC. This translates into CASSYGQPRGYGYTF.

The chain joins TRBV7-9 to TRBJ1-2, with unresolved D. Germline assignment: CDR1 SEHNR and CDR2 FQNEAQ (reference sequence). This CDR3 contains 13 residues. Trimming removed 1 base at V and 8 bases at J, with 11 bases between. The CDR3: CASSLVGVEGYTF. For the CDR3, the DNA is TGTGCCAGCAGCTTAGTTGGGGTCGAGGGCTACACCTTC. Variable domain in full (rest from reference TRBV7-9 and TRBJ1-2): DTGVSQNPRHKITKRGQNVTFRCDPISEHNRLYWYRQTLGQGPEFLTYFQNEAQLEKSRLLSDRFSAERPKGSFSTLEIQRTEQGDSAMYLCASSLVGVEGYTFGSGTRLTVV.

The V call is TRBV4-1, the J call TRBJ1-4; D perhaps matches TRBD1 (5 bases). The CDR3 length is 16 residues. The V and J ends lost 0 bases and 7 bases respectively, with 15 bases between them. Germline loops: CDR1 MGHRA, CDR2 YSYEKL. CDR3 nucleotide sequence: TGCGCCAGCAGCCAAGATGGGACCCTCCTGGGTGAAAAACTGTTTTTT. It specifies CASSQDGTLLGEKLFF.